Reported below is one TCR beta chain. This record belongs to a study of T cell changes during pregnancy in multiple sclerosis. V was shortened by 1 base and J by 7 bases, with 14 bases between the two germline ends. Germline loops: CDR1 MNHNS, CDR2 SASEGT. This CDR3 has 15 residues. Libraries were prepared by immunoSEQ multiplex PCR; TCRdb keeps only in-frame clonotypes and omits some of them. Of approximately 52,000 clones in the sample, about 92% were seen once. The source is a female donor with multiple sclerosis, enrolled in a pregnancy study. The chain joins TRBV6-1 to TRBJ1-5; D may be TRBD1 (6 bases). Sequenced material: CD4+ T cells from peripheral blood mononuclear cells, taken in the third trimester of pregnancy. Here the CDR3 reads CASSEEGRGWQPQHF. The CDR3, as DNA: TGTGCCAGCAGTGAAGAAGGGAGGGGGTGGCAGCCCCAGCATTTT.